This TCR beta chain stems from a study of identifying expanded T cells in peripheral blood. General study results and limits: Over approximately two and four weeks, about 16.4 and 19 clones changed, versus roughly 1.1 between replicates.

No infections or other immune events were documented during collection. This table comes from immunoSEQ multiplex PCR, and its TCRdb copy is limited to in-frame clones, with some not included. This sample yields about 130,000 clones, of which approximately 86% are seen a single time; approximately 8% belongs to the top ten. CDR3 length: 16 amino acids. Germline V CDR1 and CDR2: LNHDA, SQIVND (reference sequence). The V gene lost 3 bases and the J gene lost 0 bases, with 13 bases spanning the gap. Points on this clone: Its antigen is unknown.

The clonotype comes from a person aged 18 to 70 in good health. The sequencing input was blood. V gene TRBV19 combines with J gene TRBJ2-3; D is unresolved. The CDR3 sequence is CASSMNALTSTDTQYF. The CDR3 DNA sequence: TGTGCCAGTAGTATGAACGCACTCACTAGCACAGATACGCAGTATTTT.